This T cell receptor beta chain came from a study of T-cell memory formation after mild COVID-19. Using constant-segment primers, 5'RACE produced TCR alpha and TCR beta cDNA libraries carrying sample barcodes and UMIs. TCRdb re-called the 5' RACE reads through MiXCR, storing one row per CDR3 protein. The sample has about 310,000 distinct CDR3 sequences, approximately 19% seen once. A word on this clonotype: No antigen is known for it.

V gave up 2 bases and J gave up 9 bases, with 8 bases separating them. In germline, CDR1 is KGHSH, CDR2 LQKENI. The CDR3 consists of 13 residues. Findings of the study overall: The study detected some responding clones in pre-infection memory, suggesting cross-reactive memory joined. Contracting CD8+ clones were enriched in EMRA, CD4+ mainly in CM and EM. A second wave of clones peaked on day 37, and their SARS-CoV-2 specificity went unconfirmed.

The sample taken for sequencing was PBMCs or a T cell subset sorted from them (not recorded which). This sequence was found in a man aged 18 to 30 who had mild COVID-19 (a few samples of this study predate the infection). Cell type and time point are not known. The chain employs TRBV18 and TRBJ1-6, with D unclear. The CDR3 DNA follows: TGTGCCAGCTCACCAGGAGTAGGTTCACCCCTCCACTTT. Protein sequence: CASSPGVGSPLHF.